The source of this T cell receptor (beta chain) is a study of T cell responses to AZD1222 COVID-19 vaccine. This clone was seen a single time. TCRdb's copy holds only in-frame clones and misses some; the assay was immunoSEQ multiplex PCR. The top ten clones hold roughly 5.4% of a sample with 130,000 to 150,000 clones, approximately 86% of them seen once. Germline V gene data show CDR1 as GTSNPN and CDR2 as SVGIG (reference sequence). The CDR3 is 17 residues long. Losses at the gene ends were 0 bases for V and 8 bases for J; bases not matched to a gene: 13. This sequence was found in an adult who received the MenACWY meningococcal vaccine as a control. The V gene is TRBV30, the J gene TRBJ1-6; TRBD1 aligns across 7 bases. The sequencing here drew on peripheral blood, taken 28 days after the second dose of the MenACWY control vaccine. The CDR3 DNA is TGTGCCTGGAGTGTATCTTATCCGAGACAGGGACATTCACCCCTCCACTTT. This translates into CAWSVSYPRQGHSPLHF.